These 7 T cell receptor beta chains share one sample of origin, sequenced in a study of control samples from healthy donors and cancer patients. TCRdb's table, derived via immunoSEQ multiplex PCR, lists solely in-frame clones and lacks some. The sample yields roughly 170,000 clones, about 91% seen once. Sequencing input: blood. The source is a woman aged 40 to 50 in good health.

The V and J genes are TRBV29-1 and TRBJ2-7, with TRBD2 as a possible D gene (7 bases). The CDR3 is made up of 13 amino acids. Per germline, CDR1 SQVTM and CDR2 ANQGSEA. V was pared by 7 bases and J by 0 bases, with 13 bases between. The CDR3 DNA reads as TGCAGCGGCCGCGGGGGCAGCTCCTACGAGCAGTACTTC. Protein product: CSGRGGSSYEQYF.

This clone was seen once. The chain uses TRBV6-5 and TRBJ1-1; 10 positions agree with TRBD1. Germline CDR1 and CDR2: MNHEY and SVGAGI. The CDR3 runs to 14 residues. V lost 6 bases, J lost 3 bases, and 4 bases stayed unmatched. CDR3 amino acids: CASSPDRGDTEAFF. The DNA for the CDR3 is TGTGCCAGCAGCCCGGACAGGGGGGACACTGAAGCTTTCTTT.

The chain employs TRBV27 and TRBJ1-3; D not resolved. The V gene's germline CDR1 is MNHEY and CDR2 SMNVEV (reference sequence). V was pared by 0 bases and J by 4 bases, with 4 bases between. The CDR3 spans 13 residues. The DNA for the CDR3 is TGTGCCAGCAGTTTATCGCGGGGAAACACCATATATTTT. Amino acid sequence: CASSLSRGNTIYF.

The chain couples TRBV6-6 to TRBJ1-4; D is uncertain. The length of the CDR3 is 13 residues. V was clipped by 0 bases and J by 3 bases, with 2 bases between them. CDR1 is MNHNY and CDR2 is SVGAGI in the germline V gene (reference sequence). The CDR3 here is CASSYSSNEKLFF. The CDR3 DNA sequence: TGTGCCAGCAGTTACTCTTCTAATGAAAAACTGTTTTTT.

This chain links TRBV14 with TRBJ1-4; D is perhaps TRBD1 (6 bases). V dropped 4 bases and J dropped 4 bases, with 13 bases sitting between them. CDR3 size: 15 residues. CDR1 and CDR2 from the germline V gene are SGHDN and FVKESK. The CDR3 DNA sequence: TGTGCCAGCAGCCCGCTACAGGGCATTAATGAAAAACTGTTTTTT. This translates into CASSPLQGINEKLFF.

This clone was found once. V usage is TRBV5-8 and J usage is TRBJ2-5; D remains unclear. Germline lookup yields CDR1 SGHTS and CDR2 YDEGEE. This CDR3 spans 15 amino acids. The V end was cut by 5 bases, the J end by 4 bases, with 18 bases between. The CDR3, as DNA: TGTGCCAGCAGTTTAAAGCGTTTCGGTTTAGAGACCCAGTACTTC. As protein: CASSLKRFGLETQYF.

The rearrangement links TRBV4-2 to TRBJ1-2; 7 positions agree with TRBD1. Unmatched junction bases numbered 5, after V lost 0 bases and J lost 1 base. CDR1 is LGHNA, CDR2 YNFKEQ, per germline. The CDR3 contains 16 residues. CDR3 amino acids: CASSQEAGGDNYGYTF. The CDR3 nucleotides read TGTGCCAGCAGCCAAGAGGCAGGGGGGGATAACTATGGCTACACCTTC.